The 22 T cell receptor beta chains reported below all come from one sample, sequenced in a study of T cell responses to AZD1222 COVID-19 vaccine. Profiled with immunoSEQ multiplex PCR; TCRdb holds only in-frame clones, not every one. Of 110,000 to 150,000 clones in the sample, roughly 92% were seen once. The input for sequencing was peripheral blood, taken on day 0 of AZD1222 vaccination. Receptor source: an adult in good health.

The chain has TRBV11-2 and TRBJ2-1; 9 positions agree with TRBD1. CDR3 size: 13 residues. The V segment lost 5 bases and the J segment 8 bases; nucleotides outside the gene matches: 4. Germline V gene lookup returns CDR1 SGHAT and CDR2 FQNNGV. The chain's CDR3 is CASSPRTGDEQFF. In DNA form, the CDR3 reads TGTGCCAGCAGCCCTAGGACAGGGGATGAGCAGTTCTTC.

The V gene is TRBV3-1 (or the pseudogene TRBV3-2), the J gene TRBJ2-5; 9 nucleotides align to TRBD2. The CDR3 contains 17 residues. Germline assignment: CDR1 LGHDT and CDR2 YNNKEL (reference sequence). The V segment lost 0 bases and the J segment 4 bases; nucleotides outside the gene matches: 9. CDR3 bases: TGTGCCAGCAGCCAAGATACCGTAGCGGGAGTACCAGAGACCCAGTACTTC. The encoded protein is CASSQDTVAGVPETQYF.

The chain combines TRBV5-4 with TRBJ1-2; D is unresolved. Germline V gives CDR1 SGHNT, CDR2 YYREEE (reference sequence). V was pared by 2 bases and J by 6 bases, with 11 bases between. CDR3 length: 13 residues. The CDR3 coding sequence is TGTGCCAGCAGCTTTTTTTCTAGACATGGCTACACCTTC. Its translation: CASSFFSRHGYTF.

The chain employs TRBV15 and TRBJ1-2, with D uncertain. V was clipped by 5 bases and J by 0 bases, with 4 bases between them. Germline-derived CDR1 and CDR2 are LNHNV and YYDKDF (reference sequence). CDR3 length: 12 amino acids. The DNA of the CDR3 is TGTGCCACCAGCGGTGCTAACTATGGCTACACCTTC. Its translation is CATSGANYGYTF.

The V and J genes are TRBV4-1 and TRBJ1-2; 10 nucleotides line up with TRBD1. Germline V gene lookup returns CDR1 MGHRA and CDR2 YSYEKL. V shed 5 bases, J shed 8 bases, and the junction held 8 bases outside the gene matches. This CDR3 region has 14 residues. The chain's CDR3 is CASSEEGTGEGYTF. The DNA of the CDR3 is TGCGCCAGCAGCGAGGAGGGGACAGGGGAAGGCTACACCTTC.

In this sample, this clone turned up a few times. This chain joins TRBV2 and TRBJ1-2; 7 nucleotides align to TRBD1. The CDR3 length is 14 residues. The junction had 9 bases not matched to a gene; V was cut back by 8 bases and J by 3 bases. Germline lookup yields CDR1 SNHLY and CDR2 FYNNEI. The CDR3 DNA reads as TGTGCCAGCTTAACTCCGGGACAGCACTATGGCTACACCTTC. Protein product: CASLTPGQHYGYTF.

The chain recombines TRBV7-2 with TRBJ1-6, with no clear D. This CDR3 is built from 13 residues. Looked up from germline, CDR1 is SGHTA and CDR2 is FQGNSA. Trimming removed 0 bases at V and 6 bases at J, with 3 bases between. CDR3 sequence reads: CASSLAGNSPLHF. DNA for the CDR3: TGTGCCAGCAGCTTAGCGGGTAATTCACCCCTCCACTTT. The full variable domain, with the rest looked up from reference TRBV7-2 and TRBJ1-6, is GAGVSQSPSNKVTEKGKDVELRCDPISGHTALYWYRQSLGQGLEFLIYFQGNSAPDKSGLPSDRFSAERTGGSVSTLTIQRTQQEDSAVYLCASSLAGNSPLHFGNGTRLTVT.

V usage is TRBV9 and J usage is TRBJ2-1; TRBD2 agrees at 12 bases. V gave up 3 bases and J gave up 7 bases; unmatched junction bases: 11. Germline V lookup: CDR1 SGDLS, CDR2 YYNGEE. The CDR3 sequence is 17 residues long. CDR3 sequence reads: CASSGGGTSGRTNEQFF. CDR3 bases: TGTGCCAGCAGCGGAGGAGGAACTAGCGGGAGGACGAATGAGCAGTTCTTC.

This chain's CDR3 is CAFLSTGYEQYF. DNA for the CDR3: TGTGCCTTCCTCTCGACAGGGTACGAGCAGTACTTC. This sequence joins TRBV30 and TRBJ2-7; 7 bases line up with TRBD1. This CDR3 spans 12 amino acids. CDR1 and CDR2 (germline): GTSNPN, SVGIG (reference sequence). The ends lost 7 bases at V and 4 bases at J; junction bases unmatched: 7. The full variable domain, completed using reference TRBV30 and TRBJ2-7, is SQTIHQWPATLVQPVGSPLSLECTVEGTSNPNLYWYRQAAGRGLQLLFYSVGIGQISSEVPQNLSASRPQDRQFILSSKKLLLSDSGFYLCAFLSTGYEQYFGPGTRLTVT.

V and J are TRBV2 and TRBJ2-5, with no clear D. Germline V CDR1 and CDR2: SNHLY, FYNNEI. Trimming took off 0 bases at V and 11 bases at J, with 7 bases between the two ends. CDR3 length: 11 amino acids. The CDR3 sequence is CASSEASEQYF. The CDR3 DNA reads as TGTGCCAGCAGTGAAGCTTCGGAGCAGTACTTC.

The chain employs TRBV30 and TRBJ2-3, with 12 bases lining up with TRBD2. The CDR3 sequence is 11 residues long. CDR1 and CDR2 from the germline V gene are GTSNPN and SVGIG (reference sequence). Trimming removed 7 bases from V and 8 bases from J; junction bases left unmatched: 1. In DNA, the CDR3 is TGTGCCTTGACTAGCGGGAGTACGCAGTATTTT. Its protein is CALTSGSTQYF.

The rearrangement links TRBV5-4 to TRBJ2-1; 10 bases align to TRBD2. The germline gives CDR1 SGHNT, CDR2 YYREEE (reference sequence). The CDR3 totals 16 residues. The trim removed 0 bases at V and 9 bases at J, leaving 9 bases unmatched. The CDR3 region has the DNA TGTGCCAGCAGCTTGGGACCAGCGGGAGGGCGGAGTGAGCAGTTCTTC. Its translation: CASSLGPAGGRSEQFF. The variable domain in full, completed from reference TRBV5-4 and TRBJ2-1, reads ETGVTQSPTHLIKTRGQQVTLRCSSQSGHNTVSWYQQALGQGPQFIFQYYREEENGRGNFPPRFSGLQFPNYSSELNVNALELDDSALYLCASSLGPAGGRSEQFFGPGTRLTVL.

The V call is TRBV7-6, the J call TRBJ2-7, with D possibly matching TRBD2 (6 bases). Germline V gene data show CDR1 as SGHVS and CDR2 as FNYEAQ. Trimming stripped 5 bases from V and 4 bases from J, with 12 bases between. This CDR3 region has 13 residues. This chain's CDR3 is CASSPRSGYEQYF. CDR3 nucleotides: TGTGCCAGCAGCCCTAGGAGCGGGTACGAGCAGTACTTC.

The V gene is TRBV10-3, the J gene TRBJ2-1; D not resolved. V lost 3 bases and J 9 bases, leaving 6 bases between the germline ends. Germline V gene sequence: CDR1 ENHRY, CDR2 SYGVKD. This CDR3 has 11 amino acids. CDR3 region: CAISEGSEQFF. Here the CDR3 DNA reads TGTGCCATCAGTGAAGGATCTGAGCAGTTCTTC.

The chain has TRBV3-1 (or the pseudogene TRBV3-2) and TRBJ2-3, with TRBD1 matching over 9 bases. Per the germline V gene, CDR1 is LGHDT and CDR2 is YNNKEL (reference sequence). With V trimmed by 2 bases and J by 0 bases, 3 bases remained unmatched. The CDR3 length is 16 residues. For the CDR3, the DNA is TGTGCCAGCAGCCAAAGGACAGGGGTTAGCACAGATACGCAGTATTTT. Translating gives CASSQRTGVSTDTQYF.

With regard to this clone: One end of the junction fails to match germline, which may point to a read error. The chain is built from TRBV2 and TRBJ1-4; D gene unclear. This CDR3 comprises 12 residues. In germline, CDR1 is SNHLY, CDR2 FYNNEI. The CDR3 here is CASRDANEKLFF. In DNA, the CDR3 is TGTGCCAGCCGTGACGCTAATGAAAAACTGTTTTTT.

With regard to this clone: No conserved phenylalanine or tryptophan ends this CDR3, so it is likely a read error. This rearrangement joins TRBV28 to TRBJ1-1, with TRBD1 identical over 7 bases. V lost 8 bases, J lost 6 bases, and 12 bases stayed unmatched. Germline lookup yields CDR1 MDHEN and CDR2 SYDVKM. The CDR3 has 14 amino acids. Here the CDR3 reads CASAPTGAIAEAFL. DNA of the CDR3: TGTGCCAGCGCACCAACAGGGGCAATCGCTGAAGCTTTCCTT.

The chain is built from TRBV19 and TRBJ2-2; perhaps D is TRBD1 or TRBD2 (5 bases each). The CDR3 totals 16 residues. Germline CDR1 is LNHDA and CDR2 is SQIVND (reference sequence). Trimming removed 7 bases from V and 0 bases from J, with 15 bases in between. The CDR3 loop reads CASNFGKGPNTGELFF. The CDR3 DNA follows: TGTGCCAGTAATTTTGGGAAGGGACCGAACACCGGGGAGCTGTTTTTT.

This sequence joins TRBV7-9 and TRBJ2-7; D gene ambiguous. V lost 5 bases and J 2 bases, leaving 7 bases between the germline ends. Per the germline V gene, CDR1 is SEHNR and CDR2 is FQNEAQ (reference sequence). The CDR3 sequence is 12 residues long. The CDR3 protein is CASSPGPYEQYF. Here the CDR3 DNA reads TGTGCCAGCAGCCCCGGTCCCTACGAGCAGTACTTC.

This clone has more than one count but fewer than ten. The gene calls are TRBV19 and TRBJ1-2; D uncertain. CDR1 and CDR2 from the germline V gene are LNHDA and SQIVND (reference sequence). CDR3 length: 12 amino acids. The V end was cut by 7 bases, the J end by 1 base, with 7 bases between. The CDR3 spells CASKRDNYGYTF. CDR3 coding DNA: TGTGCCAGTAAAAGAGATAACTATGGCTACACCTTC.

The gene calls are TRBV18 and TRBJ2-3, with D possibly TRBD2 on 6 matching bases. There are 16 residues in the CDR3. Germline V gene sequence: CDR1 KGHSH, CDR2 LQKENI. V dropped 1 base and J dropped 0 bases, with 11 bases sitting between them. The CDR3 here is CASSPLSSGSTDTQYF. In DNA form, the CDR3 reads TGTGCCAGCTCACCACTAAGTAGCGGAAGCACAGATACGCAGTATTTT. The full variable domain, its missing parts supplied by reference TRBV18 and TRBJ2-3, is NAGVMQNPRHLVRRRGQEARLRCSPMKGHSHVYWYRQLPEEGLKFMVYLQKENIIDESGMPKERFSAEFPKEGPSILRIQQVVRGDSAAYFCASSPLSSGSTDTQYFGPGTRLTVL.

The chain combines TRBV6-6 with TRBJ2-3, with D perhaps TRBD1 (6 bases). Trimming pared 4 bases from V and 1 base from J, leaving 15 bases between. CDR3 length: 16 amino acids. The germline V gene encodes CDR1 MNHNY and CDR2 SVGAGI (reference sequence). The CDR3 loop is CASSFGQRMGTDTQYF. The CDR3, as DNA: TGTGCCAGCAGTTTCGGACAGCGGATGGGCACAGATACGCAGTATTTT.